Following are 9 T cell receptor beta chains from one sample sequenced in a study of blood T cell repertoires in COVID-19 (TCRdb year 2020). The library was built by means of the immunoSEQ multiplex PCR assay. Imported from immuneACCESS, the table was reduced by TCRdb to in-frame sequences with V and J called. These copies leave out some clones; in studies compared against another copy, an unresolved V gene accounts for under half, and the cause of the remainder is not known. The sample table lists more than 85,000 clones, less than 75% of them with a count of one. The ten largest account for less than 10% of the sample. Sequencing was carried out using peripheral blood. The source is a woman aged 55-69 years with acute or convalescent COVID-19.

On this clone itself: It is unclear where the CDR3 begins or ends on the DNA, so no DNA is shown, and the CDR3 is as TCRdb lists it. Here the CDR3 reads CASSTSTGNTEAFF. This chain joins TRBV6-1 and TRBJ1-1; the DNA was not compared with TRBD1, the D call given in the table. The CDR3 sequence runs 14 residues, both termini included. Germline values: CDR1 MNHNS, CDR2 SASEGT.

J is TRBJ2-5 and V is TRBV7-2; D gene uncertain. This CDR3 has 12 residues. V gave up 1 base and J gave up 5 bases, with 5 bases separating them. The germline CDR1 and CDR2 sequences are SGHTA and FQGNSA. The CDR3 DNA sequence: TGTGCCAGCAGCTTAGGGCGGGAGACCCAGTACTTC. It specifies CASSLGRETQYF.

This sequence joins TRBV28 and TRBJ1-1; TRBD1 is a possible D gene (6 bases). The V gene lost 2 bases and the J gene lost 7 bases, with 14 bases spanning the gap. This CDR3 has 14 residues. Germline V gives CDR1 MDHEN, CDR2 SYDVKM. CDR3 sequence reads: CASSLRGGRVEAFF. CDR3 nucleotides: TGTGCCAGCAGTTTAAGGGGGGGGAGGGTTGAAGCTTTCTTT.

V gene TRBV18 combines with J gene TRBJ1-2, with D hard to call. With 3 bases removed from V and 8 bases from J, the gap between germline ends came to 16 bases. Germline CDR1 is KGHSH and CDR2 is LQKENI. This CDR3 is 14 amino acids long. Written as DNA, the CDR3 is TGTGCCAGCTCACCTTCTCGCGGGAAGGACGGCTACACCTTC. As protein: CASSPSRGKDGYTF.

The V call is TRBV5-5, the J call TRBJ1-4; no definite D call. The CDR3 runs to 12 residues. Germline V lookup: CDR1 SGHKS, CDR2 YYEKEE (reference sequence). V was cut by 3 bases and J by 7 bases, with 7 bases left in between. The CDR3 reads CASSSPGEKLFF. In DNA form, the CDR3 reads TGTGCCAGCAGCTCCCCGGGTGAAAAACTGTTTTTT.

This sequence joins TRBV28 and TRBJ1-1; weak D call: TRBD1 (6 bases). Trimming took off 7 bases at V and 0 bases at J, with 15 bases between the two ends. Germline CDR1 is MDHEN and CDR2 is SYDVKM. CDR3 size: 15 residues. The CDR3, as DNA: TGTGCCAGCACTCCTAGTGGGGGCCTGAACACTGAAGCTTTCTTT. This sequence encodes CASTPSGGLNTEAFF.

V gene TRBV7-3 combines with J gene TRBJ1-2; D ambiguous. This CDR3 is 13 amino acids long. The germline V gene has CDR1 SGHTA and CDR2 FQGTGA. V was trimmed by 5 bases and J by 8 bases, leaving 15 bases between them. The CDR3 loop reads CASSPTSGEGYTF. DNA for the CDR3: TGTGCCAGCAGCCCCACGAGCGGGGAGGGCTACACCTTC.

Turning to this clone: The junction and the germline gene differ at one end; a read error may be behind it. The chain uses TRBV11-1 and TRBJ1-3, with D uncertain. The CDR3 has 16 amino acids. Germline lookup yields CDR1 SGHAT and CDR2 FQDESV (reference sequence). The CDR3 is CASSLEPTVSGSTIYF. For the CDR3, the DNA is TGTGCCAGCAGCTTAGAGCCAACAGTCTCTGGAAGCACCATATATTTT.

This chain joins TRBV4-1 and TRBJ2-3, with D perhaps matching TRBD2 (6 bases). Trimming cost V 0 bases and J 6 bases, with 16 bases left between them. Germline V lookup: CDR1 MGHRA, CDR2 YSYEKL. The CDR3 spans 16 residues. CDR3 amino acids: CASSQDGGTLGDTQYF. In DNA, the CDR3 is TGCGCCAGCAGCCAAGATGGCGGGACGCTTGGGGATACGCAGTATTTT.